The 20 T cell receptor beta chains below were found in one sample sequenced in a study of cytomegalovirus exposure and HLA in healthy donors. Primers included in the PCR were 60 Vbeta and 13 Jbeta primers. Sequencing was performed with immunoSEQ multiplex PCR; in TCRdb, only in-frame clones are kept and a portion is missing. Altogether over 100,000 clones are present, about 9.2% being singletons, with the ten largest covering roughly 6.4%. The sequenced material came from PBMCs. The receptors here all came from a woman between 40 and 50 years old in good health and CMV-seropositive.

V gene TRBV5-6 combines with J gene TRBJ1-3, with TRBD1 matching over 7 bases. The junction had 9 bases not matched to a gene; V was cut back by 3 bases and J by 6 bases. Germline V gene data show CDR1 as SGHDT and CDR2 as YYEEEE. The CDR3 is 15 amino acids. The CDR3 DNA reads TGTGCCAGCAGCTCCCGGACAGGATTGGCAAACACCATATATTTT. Translation: CASSSRTGLANTIYF. The full variable domain, with the rest looked up from reference TRBV5-6 and TRBJ1-3, is DAGVTQSPTHLIKTRGQQVTLRCSPKSGHDTVSWYQQALGQGPQFIFQYYEEEERQRGNFPDRFSGHQFPNYSSELNVNALLLGDSALYLCASSSRTGLANTIYFGEGSWLTVV.

The rearrangement links TRBV5-1 to TRBJ1-2, with 12 bases identical to TRBD1. From germline, CDR1 is SGHRS and CDR2 YFSETQ. J lost 2 bases, V lost 0 bases, and 5 bases had no gene match. The CDR3 length is 17 residues. The CDR3 nucleotides read TGCGCCAGCAGCTTGGAGGGTGGGACAGGGGGCAACTATGGCTACACCTTC. The encoded protein is CASSLEGGTGGNYGYTF.

The chain couples TRBV11-2 to TRBJ2-7; 7 bases match TRBD1. Trimming took 3 bases from V and 2 from J; bases not matched to a gene: 1. The CDR3 loop spans 13 amino acids. The V gene's germline CDR1 is SGHAT and CDR2 FQNNGV. CDR3 bases: TGTGCCAGCAGCTTCGGACAGGCCTACGAGCAGTACTTC. Amino acids: CASSFGQAYEQYF.

The chain employs TRBV11-2 and TRBJ2-2, with 11 bases aligning to TRBD1. Losses at the gene ends were 3 bases for V and 6 bases for J; bases not matched to a gene: 6. The germline CDR1 and CDR2 sequences are SGHAT and FQNNGV. This CDR3 is built from 16 residues. The CDR3 DNA reads as TGTGCCAGCAGCTTCCGGACAGGGGGCCCCCCCGGGGAGCTGTTTTTT. Translation: CASSFRTGGPPGELFF.

The chain joins TRBV7-2 to TRBJ2-4; the D gene is possibly TRBD1 (6 bases). Germline CDR1 and CDR2: SGHTA and FQGNSA. This CDR3 contains 12 residues. Trimming pared 5 bases from V and 8 bases from J, leaving 10 bases between. CDR3 sequence reads: CASSPDSHIQYF. The DNA for the CDR3 is TGTGCCAGCAGCCCGGACAGTCACATTCAGTACTTC.

The chain links TRBV11-2 to TRBJ1-1; D call uncertain. The CDR3 loop spans 13 amino acids. Trimming left V 0 bases short and J 8 bases short, with 10 bases between. CDR1 is SGHAT and CDR2 is FQNNGV in the germline V gene. Here the CDR3 reads CASSLEVRREAFF. The CDR3 nucleotides are TGTGCCAGCAGCTTAGAAGTACGGAGGGAAGCTTTCTTT.

V and J are TRBV15 and TRBJ1-6, with a weak D call TRBD1 (5 bases). Looked up from germline, CDR1 is LNHNV and CDR2 is YYDKDF (reference sequence). V was trimmed by 8 bases and J by 9 bases, leaving 20 bases between them. This CDR3 is 15 amino acids long. The CDR3 region has the DNA TGTGCCACCGGCTTACGCCGGGGGGATAGTTCACCCCTCCACTTT. Translation: CATGLRRGDSSPLHF.

The V and J genes are TRBV5-1 and TRBJ2-5, with 9 nucleotides matching TRBD2. CDR3 length: 16 residues. Trimming cost V 1 base and J 2 bases; bases outside gene matches: 6. CDR1 and CDR2 from the germline V gene are SGHRS and YFSETQ. The CDR3 is CASSLLGSGGQETQYF. The CDR3 DNA reads as TGCGCCAGCAGCTTGCTTGGTAGCGGGGGACAAGAGACCCAGTACTTC. Complete variable domain (other parts from reference TRBV5-1 and TRBJ2-5): KAGVTQTPRYLIKTRGQQVTLSCSPISGHRSVSWYQQTPGQGLQFLFEYFSETQRNKGNFPGRFSGRQFSNSRSEMNVSTLELGDSALYLCASSLLGSGGQETQYFGPGTRLLVL.

This clone was seen a handful of times. The chain employs TRBV6-1 and TRBJ1-2, with TRBD1 matching over 8 bases. CDR3 length equals 14 residues. V was pared by 1 base and J by 5 bases, with 3 bases of the junction left unmatched. The germline V gene encodes CDR1 MNHNS and CDR2 SASEGT. For the CDR3, the DNA is TGTGCCAGCAGTGAAGGGACAGGGTTGTATGGCTACACCTTC. As protein: CASSEGTGLYGYTF.

The table lists this clone with a few counts. V gene TRBV25-1 combines with J gene TRBJ2-1; TRBD2 matches 10 bases. The germline V gene encodes CDR1 MGHDK and CDR2 SYGVNS. Trimming at V came to 8 bases and at J to 5 bases, leaving 6 bases not matched to a gene. The CDR3 covers 14 residues. The CDR3 region has the DNA TGTGCCAGCCGGGCCAGCGGGGGGGACAATGAGCAGTTCTTC. Translated, it gives CASRASGGDNEQFF. The full variable domain, with the rest looked up from reference TRBV25-1 and TRBJ2-1, is EADIYQTPRYLVIGTGKKITLECSQTMGHDKMYWYQQDPGMELHLIHYSYGVNSTEKGDLSSESTVSRIRTEHFPLTLESARPSHTSQYLCASRASGGDNEQFFGPGTRLTVL.

The chain joins TRBV6-1 to TRBJ1-2; D not resolved. The ends were cut back, 5 bases at V and 2 bases at J, with 6 bases in the middle. CDR1 and CDR2 (germline): MNHNS, SASEGT. This CDR3 has 12 amino acids. CDR3 residues: CASSPRNYGYTF. CDR3 coding DNA: TGTGCCAGCAGTCCACGGAACTATGGCTACACCTTC.

This chain links TRBV29-1 with TRBJ1-1; TRBD1 might be the D (5 bases). The CDR3 is 11 residues long. From germline, CDR1 is SQVTM and CDR2 ANQGSEA. The CDR3 here is CVGGANTEAFF. DNA of the CDR3: TGCGTAGGAGGGGCCAACACTGAAGCTTTCTTT.

The chain links TRBV2 to TRBJ2-3, with 9 positions matching TRBD2. Trimming removed 5 bases from V and 0 bases from J; junction bases left unmatched: 3. This CDR3 contains 15 residues. Germline values: CDR1 SNHLY, CDR2 FYNNEI. The CDR3 loop is CASSFLAGSTDTQYF. CDR3 DNA: TGTGCCAGCAGTTTCCTAGCGGGGAGCACAGATACGCAGTATTTT.

This clone has only a few counts. The rearrangement uses TRBV19 and TRBJ2-5, with D hard to call. The ends were cut back, 3 bases at V and 5 bases at J, with 13 bases in the middle. This CDR3 has 14 amino acids. In germline, CDR1 is LNHDA, CDR2 SQIVND (reference sequence). CDR3 sequence reads: CASSIDLQVETQYF. The CDR3 DNA is TGTGCCAGTAGTATTGACTTACAAGTCGAGACCCAGTACTTC.

This clone has only a few counts. This chain joins TRBV5-1 and TRBJ1-4, with 9 nucleotides matching TRBD1. Germline CDR1 is SGHRS and CDR2 is YFSETQ. The length of the CDR3 is 14 residues. V was clipped by 4 bases and J by 8 bases; unmatched bases: 6. Here the CDR3 reads CASSRGTGGEKLFF. In DNA form, the CDR3 reads TGCGCCAGCAGCCGAGGTACAGGGGGCGAAAAACTGTTTTTT.

V is TRBV12-5 and J is TRBJ1-4; D gene unclear. The V gene lost 5 bases and the J gene lost 7 bases, with 17 bases spanning the gap. In germline, CDR1 is LGHNT, CDR2 FRNRAP. The CDR3 contains 15 residues. The CDR3 nucleotides are TGTGCTAGTGGTGTGTATGAGGGTTGGTCTGAAAAACTGTTTTTT. The encoded protein is CASGVYEGWSEKLFF.

This clone appeared a few times. V usage is TRBV27 and J usage is TRBJ1-1; D is uncertain. V lost 5 bases, J lost 1 base, and 8 bases lay in between. The CDR3 runs to 13 residues. Germline loops: CDR1 MNHEY, CDR2 SMNVEV (reference sequence). CDR3: CASSPRQNTEAFF. The CDR3 nucleotides are TGTGCCAGCAGTCCGCGACAGAACACTGAAGCTTTCTTT.

The genes are TRBV7-9 and TRBJ1-2, with D possibly TRBD1 on 5 matching bases. The V end lost 1 base, the J end lost 3 bases, and 9 bases lay between the germline ends. The CDR3 extends over 14 amino acids. The germline V gene encodes CDR1 SEHNR and CDR2 FQNEAQ (reference sequence). The CDR3, as DNA: TGTGCCAGCAGCTTAGGAGCGGGGGACTATGGCTACACCTTC. Its translation: CASSLGAGDYGYTF.

The sample holds a few counts of this clone. The chain links TRBV5-1 to TRBJ1-4; D not resolved. The CDR3 extends over 15 amino acids. The V end lost 0 bases, the J end lost 4 bases, and 10 bases lay between the germline ends. The germline gives CDR1 SGHRS, CDR2 YFSETQ. The CDR3 loop reads CASSLGLTLNEKLFF. Here the CDR3 DNA reads TGCGCCAGCAGCTTGGGACTGACCCTTAATGAAAAACTGTTTTTT.

There are a few counts of this clone. The chain recombines TRBV19 with TRBJ2-3; 13 positions match TRBD2. Germline values: CDR1 LNHDA, CDR2 SQIVND (reference sequence). CDR3 length: 16 residues. V gave up 5 bases and J gave up 2 bases; unmatched junction bases: 4. The CDR3 sequence: CASSELAGGPTDTQYF. CDR3 coding DNA: TGTGCCAGTAGTGAACTAGCGGGGGGGCCCACAGATACGCAGTATTTT.